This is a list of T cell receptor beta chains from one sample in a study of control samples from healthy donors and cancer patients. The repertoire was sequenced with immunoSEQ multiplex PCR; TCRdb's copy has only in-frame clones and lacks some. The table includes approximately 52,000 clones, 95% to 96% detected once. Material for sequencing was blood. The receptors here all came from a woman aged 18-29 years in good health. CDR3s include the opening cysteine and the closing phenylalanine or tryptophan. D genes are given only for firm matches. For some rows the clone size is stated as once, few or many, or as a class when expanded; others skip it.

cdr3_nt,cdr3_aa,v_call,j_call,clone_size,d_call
TGTGCCAGCAGCCAAGAAGGCCAGGGTTTGCTTCTGAACACTGAAGCTTTCTTT,CASSQEGQGLLLNTEAFF,TRBV14,TRBJ1-1,-,-
TGTGCCAGTAGTCCCCGGGGGGCGCCAGATACGCAGTATTTT,CASSPRGAPDTQYF,TRBV19,TRBJ2-3,once,-
TGTGCCAGCAACCCGGGACCCACCACCCCCAGCTCCTACGAGCAGTACTTC,CASNPGPTTPSSYEQYF,TRBV2,TRBJ2-7,-,-
TGTGCCAGCAGCCAAGATTGGACGGGAAACACCATATATTTT,CASSQDWTGNTIYF,TRBV3-1/TRBV3-2,TRBJ1-3,-,-
TGTGCCATCTCCGGGACTAGCACAGATACGCAGTATTTT,CAISGTSTDTQYF,TRBV10-3,TRBJ2-3,-,-
TGTGCCAGCTCCCCTCTTGAGGGGGCCCGGGAGCAGTTCTTC,CASSPLEGAREQFF,TRBV18,TRBJ2-1,-,TRBD1
TGCGCCAGCAGCGGGGGGACAGAATACACTGAAGCTTTCTTT,CASSGGTEYTEAFF,TRBV5-1,TRBJ1-1,-,TRBD1
TGTGCCAGCAGGCCGGACAGGGGGTCCTACAATGAGCAGTTCTTC,CASRPDRGSYNEQFF,TRBV25-1,TRBJ2-1,-,TRBD1
TGTGCCAGCAGTAGGGACCGTGGCTACACCTTC,CASSRDRGYTF,TRBV28,TRBJ1-2,once,-
TGTGCCAGTAGTTCCCGGGAAAACACTGAAGCTTTCTTT,CASSSRENTEAFF,TRBV19,TRBJ1-1,-,-
TGTGCCAGCAGTTTACTCCAATATAATTCACCCCTCCACTTT,CASSLLQYNSPLHF,TRBV27,TRBJ1-6,-,-
TGTGCCTGGAGTGTAGGCACCCATAATTCACCCCTCCACTTT,CAWSVGTHNSPLHF,TRBV30,TRBJ1-6,-,-
TGTGCCAGCAGCTTCCAGACAGGCGAAGCTTTCTTT,CASSFQTGEAFF,TRBV7-9,TRBJ1-1,-,-
TGTGCCACTCAGGGTTTGGGTCAGCCCCAGCATTTT,CATQGLGQPQHF,TRBV19,TRBJ1-5,-,-
TGTGCCAGTAGCCCCCGGGGGGAATGGGAGACCCAGTACTTC,CASSPRGEWETQYF,TRBV19,TRBJ2-5,-,TRBD2
TGCAGTGCCAGGAGCTATGGCTACACCTTC,CSARSYGYTF,TRBV20-1,TRBJ1-2,-,-
TGTGCCAGCAGCCAAGCCAGCGAGCAGTACTTC,CASSQASEQYF,TRBV3-1/TRBV3-2,TRBJ2-7,-,-
TGCGCCAGCAGCCAAGGCGGCACAAGGACGGGCTATGGCTACACCTTC,CASSQGGTRTGYGYTF,TRBV4-3,TRBJ1-2,-,-
TGTGCCTGGAGTGTTGAAGGGCGCTCCTACGAGCAGTACTTC,CAWSVEGRSYEQYF,TRBV30,TRBJ2-7,-,-
TGCGCCAGCAGCTTGGATGTCCGGGGTTCCTTTTACGGCTACACCTTC,CASSLDVRGSFYGYTF,TRBV5-1,TRBJ1-2,-,-
TGTGCCAGCAGCCCCTCGACAGGGGAGGACACTGAAGCTTTCTTT,CASSPSTGEDTEAFF,TRBV7-9,TRBJ1-1,-,TRBD1
TGTGCTAGCAGCTCCGGGACAGGGTTGAGGGAGACCCAGTACTTC,CASSSGTGLRETQYF,TRBV7-7,TRBJ2-5,few,TRBD1
TGTGCCAGCAGTTCGACAGGGCGAGATGGCTACACCTTC,CASSSTGRDGYTF,TRBV12-3/TRBV12-4,TRBJ1-2,-,TRBD1
TGTGCCAGCAGTTACGGTTCTGGAAACACCATATATTTT,CASSYGSGNTIYF,TRBV6-5,TRBJ1-3,-,-
TGTGCCAGCACCCAGGGAGGGGGAACTGAAGCTTTCTTT,CASTQGGGTEAFF,TRBV6-5,TRBJ1-1,-,-
TGTGCCAGCAGTGAGTCCCCAACCGGGCCCTACGAGCAGTACTTC,CASSESPTGPYEQYF,TRBV6-1,TRBJ2-7,few,-
TGTGCCACCAGTGATCTTGACAGCTCCTACAATGAGCAGTTCTTC,CATSDLDSSYNEQFF,TRBV24-1,TRBJ2-1,-,-
TGTGCCAGCAGACGGGATAACTACAATGAGCAGTTCTTC,CASRRDNYNEQFF,TRBV6-6,TRBJ2-1,-,-
TGTGCCTGGAGGCCCGGACAGGGGGTCTCTGAAGCTTTCTTT,CAWRPGQGVSEAFF,TRBV30,TRBJ1-1,-,TRBD1
TGTGCCAGCAGCGTTACGGACAGCACCTACGAGCAGTACTTC,CASSVTDSTYEQYF,TRBV7-8,TRBJ2-7,-,-
TGTGCCAGTAGTTTGGGGCCGGGCACTGAAGCTTTCTTT,CASSLGPGTEAFF,TRBV19,TRBJ1-1,-,-
TGTGCCAGCTCACCAGACAGGCTGACCTACGAGCAGTACTTC,CASSPDRLTYEQYF,TRBV18,TRBJ2-7,-,-
TGTGCCAGCAGCGGCCACGGTGGCAATCAGCCCCAGCATTTT,CASSGHGGNQPQHF,TRBV5-5,TRBJ1-5,-,-
TGTGCCAGCAGCCACAATAGGGCAGAAGGCACAGATACGCAGTATTTT,CASSHNRAEGTDTQYF,TRBV4-2,TRBJ2-3,-,-
TGTGCCAGCAGGCCGGGACTACTGAGAGACTATGGCTACACCTTC,CASRPGLLRDYGYTF,TRBV5-5,TRBJ1-2,once,-
TGTGCCAGCAGTCCCCCCCCCAGCGGGGGATCGGAGACCCAGTACTTC,CASSPPPSGGSETQYF,TRBV2,TRBJ2-5,-,TRBD2
TGCGCCAGCAGCTTGGGGGACGGCTACGAGCAGTACTTC,CASSLGDGYEQYF,TRBV5-1,TRBJ2-7,-,-
TGTGCCAGCAGCTTCCAGGGGAACTATGGCTACACCTTC,CASSFQGNYGYTF,TRBV7-8,TRBJ1-2,-,-
TGCGCCAGCAGCTTAGGAGGGGGGCTGGGGCGCGAATACGAGCAGTACTTC,CASSLGGGLGREYEQYF,TRBV5-1,TRBJ2-7,-,-
TGTGCCAGCAGGGCGAGGTCCGGGACAAACCACTACGAGCAGTACTTC,CASRARSGTNHYEQYF,TRBV11-2,TRBJ2-7,-,-
TGTGCCAGCAACCCGACAGGGGCGAAGAACACCGGGGAGCTGTTTTTT,CASNPTGAKNTGELFF,TRBV7-3,TRBJ2-2,-,TRBD1